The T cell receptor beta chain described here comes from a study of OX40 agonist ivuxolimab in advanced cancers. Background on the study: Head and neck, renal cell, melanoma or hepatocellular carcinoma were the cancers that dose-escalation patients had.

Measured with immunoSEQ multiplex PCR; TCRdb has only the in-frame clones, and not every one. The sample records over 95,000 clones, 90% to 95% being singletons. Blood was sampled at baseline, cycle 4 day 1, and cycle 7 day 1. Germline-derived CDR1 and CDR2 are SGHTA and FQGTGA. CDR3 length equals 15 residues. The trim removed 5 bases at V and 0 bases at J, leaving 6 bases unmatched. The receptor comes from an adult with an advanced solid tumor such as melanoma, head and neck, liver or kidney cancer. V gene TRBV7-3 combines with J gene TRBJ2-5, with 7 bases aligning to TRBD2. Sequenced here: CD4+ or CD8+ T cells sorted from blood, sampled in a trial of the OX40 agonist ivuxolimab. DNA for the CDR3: TGTGCCAGCAGCCAAGGGAGGGGCCACCAAGAGACCCAGTACTTC. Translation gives CASSQGRGHQETQYF.